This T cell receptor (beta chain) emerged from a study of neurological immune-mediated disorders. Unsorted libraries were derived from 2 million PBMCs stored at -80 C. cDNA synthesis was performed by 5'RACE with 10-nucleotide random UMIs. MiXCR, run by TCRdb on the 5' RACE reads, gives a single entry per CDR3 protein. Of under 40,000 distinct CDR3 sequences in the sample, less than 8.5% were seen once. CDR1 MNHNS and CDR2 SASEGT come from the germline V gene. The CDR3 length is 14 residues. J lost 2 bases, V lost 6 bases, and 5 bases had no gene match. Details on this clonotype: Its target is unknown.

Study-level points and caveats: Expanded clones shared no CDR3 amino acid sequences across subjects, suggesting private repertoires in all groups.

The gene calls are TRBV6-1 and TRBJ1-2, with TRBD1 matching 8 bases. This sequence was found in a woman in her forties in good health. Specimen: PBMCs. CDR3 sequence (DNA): TGTGCCAGCAGATGGGACAGGAAGAACTATGGCTACACCTTC. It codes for CASRWDRKNYGYTF.